The clone carrying this T cell receptor beta chain was recorded many times. As yet, its antigen is unknown. This beta chain is a stray sequence in a library constructed for alpha chains; its clone size is not meaningful. The sample belongs to a study of spatial heterogeneity in lung cancer. TCRdb fed the 5' RACE reads into MiXCR, producing one record per CDR3 protein. The table lists over 8,500 distinct CDR3 sequences, approximately 14% of them singletons. Time point given: sample taken at primary tumor resection. Donation came from 70 or so patients with untreated early-stage non-small cell lung cancer. The study sequenced unsorted whole RNA from tumor, nontumor lung or frozen PBMC. With 4 bases removed from V and 5 bases from J, the gap between germline ends came to 10 bases. The germline gives CDR1 SGHDT, CDR2 YYEEEE. This CDR3 comprises 13 residues. General study points: Expanded TCRs classified as ubiquitous or regional were counted, and these counts tracked ubiquitous and regional nonsynonymous mutations, respectively. Tracking of tumor mutation counts was seen in expanded intratumoral alpha and beta TCR counts.

The sequencing used lung tumor tissue, collected at surgery. This sequence originates from a male donor with early-stage non-small cell lung cancer. This chain connects TRBV5-6 to TRBJ2-1, with D possibly being TRBD2 (5 bases). DNA of the CDR3: TGTGCCAGCAGCAAATGGGAGAACAATGAGCAGTTCTTC. Its translation is CASSKWENNEQFF.